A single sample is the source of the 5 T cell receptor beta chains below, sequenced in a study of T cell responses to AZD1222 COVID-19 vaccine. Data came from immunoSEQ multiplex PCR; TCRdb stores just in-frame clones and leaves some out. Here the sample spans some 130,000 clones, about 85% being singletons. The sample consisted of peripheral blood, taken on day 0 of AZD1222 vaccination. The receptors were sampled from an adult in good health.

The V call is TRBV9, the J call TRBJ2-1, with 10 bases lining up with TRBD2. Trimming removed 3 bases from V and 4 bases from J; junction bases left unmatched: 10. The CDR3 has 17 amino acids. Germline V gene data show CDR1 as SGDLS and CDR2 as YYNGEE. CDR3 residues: CASSDQRRAGGYNEQFF. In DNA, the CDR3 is TGTGCCAGCAGCGATCAACGTCGAGCGGGAGGGTACAATGAGCAGTTCTTC. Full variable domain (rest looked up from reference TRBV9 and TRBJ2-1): DSGVTQTPKHLITATGQRVTLRCSPRSGDLSVYWYQQSLDQGLQFLIQYYNGEERAKGNILERFSAQQFPDLHSELNLSSLELGDSALYFCASSDQRRAGGYNEQFFGPGTRLTVL.

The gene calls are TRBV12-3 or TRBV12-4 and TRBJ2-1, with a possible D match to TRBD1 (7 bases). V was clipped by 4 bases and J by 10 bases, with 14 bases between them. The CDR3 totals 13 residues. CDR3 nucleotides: TGTGCCAGCAGTTCCCAGGGGGGCGGGGAGCAGTTCTTC. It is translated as CASSSQGGGEQFF.

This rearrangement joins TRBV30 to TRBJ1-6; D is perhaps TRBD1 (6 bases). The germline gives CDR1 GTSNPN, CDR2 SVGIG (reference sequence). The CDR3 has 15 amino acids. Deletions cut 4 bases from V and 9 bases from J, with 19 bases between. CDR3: CAWTLRGASGSPLHF. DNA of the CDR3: TGTGCCTGGACCCTGCGGGGGGCAAGCGGTTCACCCCTCCACTTT.

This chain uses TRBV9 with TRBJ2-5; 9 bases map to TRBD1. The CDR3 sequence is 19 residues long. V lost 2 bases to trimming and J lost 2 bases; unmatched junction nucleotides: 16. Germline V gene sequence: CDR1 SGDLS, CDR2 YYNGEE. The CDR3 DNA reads TGTGCCAGCAGCGTTAGAGCGGGGACAGGGATCGGAGCACAAGAGACCCAGTACTTC. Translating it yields CASSVRAGTGIGAQETQYF.

The CDR3 is CASSLEGTSVDEQYF. CDR3 bases: TGTGCCAGCTCCCTGGAGGGGACTAGCGTCGACGAGCAGTACTTC. The chain recombines TRBV18 with TRBJ2-7, with 10 bases fitting TRBD2. The CDR3 consists of 15 residues. With V trimmed by 6 bases and J by 5 bases, 10 bases remained unmatched. Looked up from germline, CDR1 is KGHSH and CDR2 is LQKENI.